Below, 7 T cell receptor beta chains from the same sample are listed, as sequenced in a study of T cells after somatic rescue of genetic block. Profiled with immunoSEQ multiplex PCR; TCRdb holds only in-frame clones, not every one. Of 85,000 to 100,000 clones in the sample, 80% to 90% were seen once. The sample was peripheral blood mononuclear cells (PBMCs). The receptors stem from a young woman.

The rearrangement uses TRBV29-1 and TRBJ1-1; D is uncertain. Germline assignment: CDR1 SQVTM and CDR2 ANQGSEA. Trimming stripped 7 bases from V and 0 bases from J, with 9 bases between. CDR3 length: 12 residues. CDR3 coding DNA: TGCAGCGCCCCCGGGATGAACACTGAAGCTTTCTTT. Amino acids: CSAPGMNTEAFF. The full variable domain, its missing parts supplied by reference TRBV29-1 and TRBJ1-1, is SAVISQKPSRDICQRGTSLTIQCQVDSQVTMMFWYRQQPGQSLTLIATANQGSEATYESGFVIDKFPISRPNLTFSTLTVSNMSPEDSSIYLCSAPGMNTEAFFGQGTRLTVV.

This clone appeared a single time. This chain joins TRBV30 and TRBJ2-7; D unclear. Germline CDR1 GTSNPN, CDR2 SVGIG (reference sequence). Trimming stripped 4 bases from V and 2 bases from J, with 6 bases between. The CDR3 length is 11 residues. The CDR3 here is CAWMLAYEQYF. In DNA, the CDR3 is TGTGCCTGGATGCTAGCCTACGAGCAGTACTTC. The full variable domain, completed using reference TRBV30 and TRBJ2-7, is SQTIHQWPATLVQPVGSPLSLECTVEGTSNPNLYWYRQAAGRGLQLLFYSVGIGQISSEVPQNLSASRPQDRQFILSSKKLLLSDSGFYLCAWMLAYEQYFGPGTRLTVT.

The CDR3 protein is CASSQATGRATEAFF. In DNA, the CDR3 is TGTGCCAGCAGCCAAGCGACAGGGCGGGCCACTGAAGCTTTCTTT. The rearrangement uses TRBV14 and TRBJ1-1; 7 bases line up with TRBD1. Germline CDR1 and CDR2: SGHDN and FVKESK. V dropped 1 base and J dropped 4; count of bases not matched to a gene: 6. The CDR3 runs to 15 residues.

The count of this clone is one. The chain recombines TRBV28 with TRBJ2-2; tentatively, D is TRBD1 or TRBD2 (5 bases each). The CDR3 extends over 13 amino acids. CDR1 and CDR2 (germline): MDHEN, SYDVKM. Between the trimmed V and J ends, which lost 8 bases and 3 bases, there was a span of 10 bases. The CDR3 coding sequence is TGTGCCAGCCTGAGGGGAGACACCGGGGAGCTGTTTTTT. Protein product: CASLRGDTGELFF.

The chain couples TRBV6-6 to TRBJ1-1, with a possible D match to TRBD1 (5 bases). The CDR3 is 15 amino acids. CDR1 is MNHNY and CDR2 is SVGAGI in the germline V gene (reference sequence). Trimming shortened V by 5 bases and J by 1 base, and 14 bases separated the two germline ends. CDR3 protein: CASSPDISRNTEAFF. The DNA for the CDR3 is TGTGCCAGCAGTCCGGACATCTCTCGGAACACTGAAGCTTTCTTT.

The J gene is TRBJ2-5, the V gene TRBV27, with 8 bases matching TRBD2. The V gene's germline CDR1 is MNHEY and CDR2 SMNVEV (reference sequence). The CDR3 length is 16 residues. The trim removed 4 bases at V and 4 bases at J, leaving 11 bases unmatched. The CDR3 DNA reads TGTGCCAGCAGTTCTCTAGCGGGTATGCCATTAGAGACCCAGTACTTC. This translates into CASSSLAGMPLETQYF.

CDR3 protein: CASSLGRETEAFF. CDR3 bases: TGTGCCAGCAGCTTAGGTAGGGAGACTGAAGCTTTCTTT. The genes are TRBV7-9 and TRBJ1-1; D not certain. Trimming stripped 1 base from V and 5 bases from J, with 8 bases between. Germline V lookup: CDR1 SEHNR, CDR2 FQNEAQ (reference sequence). This CDR3 is built from 13 residues.